This TCR beta chain was captured in a study of T cell responses to AZD1222 COVID-19 vaccine. This table comes from immunoSEQ multiplex PCR, and its TCRdb copy is limited to in-frame clones, with some not included. The sample comprises roughly 160,000 clones, about 91% of which are singletons, and roughly 4.5% rests with the top ten. The germline gives CDR1 SGDLS, CDR2 YYNGEE. There are 17 residues in the CDR3. The V segment lost 5 bases and the J segment 0 bases; nucleotides outside the gene matches: 5. The chain is built from TRBV9 and TRBJ2-2; 12 nucleotides align to TRBD2. The TCR originated in an adult in good health. The sequenced sample was peripheral blood, obtained on day 0 of MenACWY control vaccination. The CDR3 loop is CASSAGLAGPNTGELFF. The DNA of the CDR3 is TGTGCCAGCAGTGCCGGACTAGCGGGACCGAACACCGGGGAGCTGTTTTTT.